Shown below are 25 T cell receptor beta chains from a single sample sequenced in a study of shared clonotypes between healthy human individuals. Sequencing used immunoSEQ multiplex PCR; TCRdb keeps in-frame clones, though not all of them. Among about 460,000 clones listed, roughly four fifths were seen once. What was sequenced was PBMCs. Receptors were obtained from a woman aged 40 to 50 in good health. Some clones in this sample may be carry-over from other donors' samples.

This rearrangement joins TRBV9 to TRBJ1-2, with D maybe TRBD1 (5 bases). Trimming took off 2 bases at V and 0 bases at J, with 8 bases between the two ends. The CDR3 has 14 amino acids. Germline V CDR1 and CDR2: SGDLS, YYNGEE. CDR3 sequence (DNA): TGTGCCAGCAGCGTGGGACCGGCTAACTATGGCTACACCTTC. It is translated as CASSVGPANYGYTF.

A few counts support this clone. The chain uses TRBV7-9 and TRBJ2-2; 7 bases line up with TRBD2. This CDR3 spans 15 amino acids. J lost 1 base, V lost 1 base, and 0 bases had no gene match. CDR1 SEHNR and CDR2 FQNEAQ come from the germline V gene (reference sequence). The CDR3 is CASSLVAGNTGELFF. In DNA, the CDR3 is TGTGCCAGCAGCTTAGTAGCGGGGAACACCGGGGAGCTGTTTTTT.

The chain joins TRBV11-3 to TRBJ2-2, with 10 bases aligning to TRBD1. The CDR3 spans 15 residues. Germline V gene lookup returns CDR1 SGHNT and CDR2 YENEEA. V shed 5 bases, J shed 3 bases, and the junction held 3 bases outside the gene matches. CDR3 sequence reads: CASSPGTGDTGELFF. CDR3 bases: TGTGCCAGCAGCCCCGGGACAGGGGACACCGGGGAGCTGTTTTTT.

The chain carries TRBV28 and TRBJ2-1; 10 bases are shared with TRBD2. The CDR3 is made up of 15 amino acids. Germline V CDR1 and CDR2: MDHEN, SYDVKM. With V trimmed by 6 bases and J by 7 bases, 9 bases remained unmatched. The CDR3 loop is CASSSSGRNFNEQFF. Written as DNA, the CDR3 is TGTGCCAGCAGCAGTAGCGGGAGGAACTTTAATGAGCAGTTCTTC.

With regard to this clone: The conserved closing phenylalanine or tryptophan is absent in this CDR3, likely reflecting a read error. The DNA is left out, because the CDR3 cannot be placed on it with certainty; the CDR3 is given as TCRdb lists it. This CDR3 reads CASSSRHTGPTRD. J is TRBJ1-4 and V is TRBV7-8; the D call TRBD1 from the table was never checked on the DNA. The V gene's germline CDR1 is SGHVS and CDR2 FQNEAQ. The CDR3 is 13 residues long, ends included.

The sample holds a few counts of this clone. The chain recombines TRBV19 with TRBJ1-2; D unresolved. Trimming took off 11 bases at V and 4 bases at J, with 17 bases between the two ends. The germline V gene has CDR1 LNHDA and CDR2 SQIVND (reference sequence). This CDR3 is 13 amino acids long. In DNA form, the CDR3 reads TGTGCCTCCCGGATTCGGGGTCCCTATGGCTACACCTTC. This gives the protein CASRIRGPYGYTF.

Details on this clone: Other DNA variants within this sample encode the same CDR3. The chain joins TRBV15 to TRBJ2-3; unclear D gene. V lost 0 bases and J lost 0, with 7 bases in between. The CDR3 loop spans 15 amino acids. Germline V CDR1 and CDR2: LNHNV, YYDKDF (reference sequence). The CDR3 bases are TGTGCCACCAGCAGAGATGGATCTAGCACAGATACGCAGTATTTT. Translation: CATSRDGSSTDTQYF.

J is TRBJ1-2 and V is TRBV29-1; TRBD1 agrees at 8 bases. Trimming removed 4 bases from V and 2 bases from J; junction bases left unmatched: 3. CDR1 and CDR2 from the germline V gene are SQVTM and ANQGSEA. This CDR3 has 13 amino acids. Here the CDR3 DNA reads TGCAGCGTTGGGGACAGGAAAAACTATGGCTACACCTTC. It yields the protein CSVGDRKNYGYTF.

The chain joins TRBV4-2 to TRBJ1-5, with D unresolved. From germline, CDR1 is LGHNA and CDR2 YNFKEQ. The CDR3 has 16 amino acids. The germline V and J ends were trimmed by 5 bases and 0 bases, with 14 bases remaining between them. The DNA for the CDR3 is TGTGCCAGCAGCGTCGAAGATGGCTCTAGCAATCAGCCCCAGCATTTT. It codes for CASSVEDGSSNQPQHF.

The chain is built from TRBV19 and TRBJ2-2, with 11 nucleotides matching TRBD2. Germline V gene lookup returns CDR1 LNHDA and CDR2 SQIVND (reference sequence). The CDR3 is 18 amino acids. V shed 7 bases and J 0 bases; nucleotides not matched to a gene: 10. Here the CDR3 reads CASTRGLAGGTNTGELFF. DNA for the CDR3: TGTGCCAGTACCCGGGGGCTAGCGGGAGGTACGAACACCGGGGAGCTGTTTTTT. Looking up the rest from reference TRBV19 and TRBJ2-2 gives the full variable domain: DGGITQSPKYLFRKEGQNVTLSCEQNLNHDAMYWYRQDPGQGLRLIYYSQIVNDFQKGDIAEGYSVSREKKESFPLTVTSAQKNPTAFYLCASTRGLAGGTNTGELFFGEGSRLTVL.

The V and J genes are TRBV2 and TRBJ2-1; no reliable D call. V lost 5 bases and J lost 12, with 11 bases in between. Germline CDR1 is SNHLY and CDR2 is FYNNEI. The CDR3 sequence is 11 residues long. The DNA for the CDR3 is TGTGCCAGCAGTCCTCGATTGCGGCAGTTCTTC. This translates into CASSPRLRQFF. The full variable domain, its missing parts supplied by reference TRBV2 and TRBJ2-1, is EPEVTQTPSHQVTQMGQEVILRCVPISNHLYFYWYRQILGQKVEFLVSFYNNEISEKSEIFDDQFSVERPDGSNFTLKIRSTKLEDSAMYFCASSPRLRQFFGPGTRLTVL.

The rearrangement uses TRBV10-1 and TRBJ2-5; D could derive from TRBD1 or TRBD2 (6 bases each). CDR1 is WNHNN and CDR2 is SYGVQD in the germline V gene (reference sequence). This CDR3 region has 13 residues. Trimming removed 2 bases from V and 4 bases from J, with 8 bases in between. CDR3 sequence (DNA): TGCGCCAGCAGTGAGGAGGGGGGAGAGACCCAGTACTTC. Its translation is CASSEEGGETQYF.

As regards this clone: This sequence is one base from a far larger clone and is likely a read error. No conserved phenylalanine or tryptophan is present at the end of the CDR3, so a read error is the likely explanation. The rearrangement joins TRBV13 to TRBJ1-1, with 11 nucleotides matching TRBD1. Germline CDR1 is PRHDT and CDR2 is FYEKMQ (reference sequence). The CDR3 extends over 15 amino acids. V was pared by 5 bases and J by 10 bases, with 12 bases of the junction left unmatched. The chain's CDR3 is CASSPRIGQGASAFL. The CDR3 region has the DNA TGTGCCAGCAGCCCGAGAATCGGACAGGGGGCTTCAGCTTTCCTT.

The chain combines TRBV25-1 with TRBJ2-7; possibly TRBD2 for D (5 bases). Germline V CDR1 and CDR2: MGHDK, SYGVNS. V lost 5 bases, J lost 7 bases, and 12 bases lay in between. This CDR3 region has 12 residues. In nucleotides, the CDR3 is TGTGCCAGCAGTTGGGGAGTTAAGGAGCAGTACTTC. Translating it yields CASSWGVKEQYF.

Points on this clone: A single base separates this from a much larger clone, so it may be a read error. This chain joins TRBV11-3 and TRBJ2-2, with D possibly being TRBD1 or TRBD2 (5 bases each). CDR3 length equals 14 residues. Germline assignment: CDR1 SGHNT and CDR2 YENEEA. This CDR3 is CASSLGGIAGEPFF. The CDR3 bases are TGTGCCAGCAGCTTAGGGGGGATCGCCGGGGAGCCGTTTTTT.

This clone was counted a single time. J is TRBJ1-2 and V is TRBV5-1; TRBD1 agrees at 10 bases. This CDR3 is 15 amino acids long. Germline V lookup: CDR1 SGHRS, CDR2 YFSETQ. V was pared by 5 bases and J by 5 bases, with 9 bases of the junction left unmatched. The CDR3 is CASREVSGQGYGYTF. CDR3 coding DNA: TGCGCCAGCAGAGAGGTATCGGGACAGGGGTATGGCTACACCTTC.

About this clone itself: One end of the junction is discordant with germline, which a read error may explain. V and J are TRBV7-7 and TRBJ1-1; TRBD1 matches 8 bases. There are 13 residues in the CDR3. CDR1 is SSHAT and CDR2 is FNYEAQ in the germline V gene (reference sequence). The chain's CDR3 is CASSPGQGEEAFF. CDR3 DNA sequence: TGTGCTAGCAGCCCCGGACAGGGAGAAGAAGCTTTCTTT.

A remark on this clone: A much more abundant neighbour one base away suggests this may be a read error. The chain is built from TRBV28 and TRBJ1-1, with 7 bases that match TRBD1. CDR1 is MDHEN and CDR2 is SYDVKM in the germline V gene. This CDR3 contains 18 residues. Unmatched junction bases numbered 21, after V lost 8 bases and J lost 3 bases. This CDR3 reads CASGLYLVTPGQDTEAFF. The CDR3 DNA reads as TGTGCCAGCGGCTTATATTTAGTTACTCCAGGACAGGACACTGAAGCTTTCTTT.

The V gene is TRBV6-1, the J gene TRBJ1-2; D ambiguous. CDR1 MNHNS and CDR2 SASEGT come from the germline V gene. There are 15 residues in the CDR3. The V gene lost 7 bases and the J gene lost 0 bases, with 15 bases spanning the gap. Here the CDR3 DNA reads TGTGCCAGCACCCCGGAAAGAGGACCTAACTATGGCTACACCTTC. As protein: CASTPERGPNYGYTF.

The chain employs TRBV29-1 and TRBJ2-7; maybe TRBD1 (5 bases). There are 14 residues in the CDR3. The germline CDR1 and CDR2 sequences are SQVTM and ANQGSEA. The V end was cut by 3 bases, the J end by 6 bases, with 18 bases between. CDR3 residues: CSVDIAGSQGEQYF. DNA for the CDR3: TGCAGCGTTGATATTGCCGGATCTCAGGGCGAGCAGTACTTC.

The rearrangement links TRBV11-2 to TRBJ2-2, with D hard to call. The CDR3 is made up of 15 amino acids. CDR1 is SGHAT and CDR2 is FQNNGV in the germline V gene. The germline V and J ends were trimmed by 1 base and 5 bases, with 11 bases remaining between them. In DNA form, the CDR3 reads TGTGCCAGCAGCTTAGGGCTAGGCCCAACCGGGGAGCTGTTTTTT. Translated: CASSLGLGPTGELFF. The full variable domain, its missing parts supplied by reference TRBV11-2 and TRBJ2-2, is EAGVAQSPRYKIIEKRQSVAFWCNPISGHATLYWYQQILGQGPKLLIQFQNNGVVDDSQLPKDRFSAERLKGVDSTLKIQPAKLEDSAVYLCASSLGLGPTGELFFGEGSRLTVL.

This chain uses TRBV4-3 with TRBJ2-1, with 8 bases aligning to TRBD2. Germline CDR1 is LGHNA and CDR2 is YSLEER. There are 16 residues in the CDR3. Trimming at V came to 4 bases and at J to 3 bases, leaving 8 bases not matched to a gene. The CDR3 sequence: CASSRSFSGIYNEQFF. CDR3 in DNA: TGCGCCAGCAGCCGGTCCTTTAGCGGGATCTACAATGAGCAGTTCTTC.

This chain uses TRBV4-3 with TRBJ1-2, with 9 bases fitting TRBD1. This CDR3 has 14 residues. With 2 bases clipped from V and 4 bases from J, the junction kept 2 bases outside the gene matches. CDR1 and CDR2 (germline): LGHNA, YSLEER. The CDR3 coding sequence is TGCGCCAGCAGCCAACCGGGACAGGGCTATGGCTACACCTTC. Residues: CASSQPGQGYGYTF.

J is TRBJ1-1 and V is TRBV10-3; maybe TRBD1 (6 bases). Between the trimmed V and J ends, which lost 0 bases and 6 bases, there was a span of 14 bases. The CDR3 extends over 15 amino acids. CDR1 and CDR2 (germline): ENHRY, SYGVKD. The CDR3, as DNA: TGTGCCATCAGTGAGTCGAACACAGGGAGGCCTGAAGCTTTCTTT. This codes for CAISESNTGRPEAFF.

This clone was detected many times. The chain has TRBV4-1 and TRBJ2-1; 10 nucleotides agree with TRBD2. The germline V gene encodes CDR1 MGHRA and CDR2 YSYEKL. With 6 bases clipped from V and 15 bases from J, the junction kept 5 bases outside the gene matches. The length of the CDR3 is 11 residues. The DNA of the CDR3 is TGCGCCAGCAGTTTTAGCGGGAGGTCGTTCTTC. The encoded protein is CASSFSGRSFF.